This is a list of T cell receptor beta chains from one sample in a study of breast tumors, draining lymph nodes, adjacent tissues. In TCRdb, the multiplex PCR reads were re-called with MiXCR into one record per CDR3 protein. The repertoire holds approximately 170,000 distinct CDR3 sequences, with 30% to 35% as singletons. The sample was axillary lymph node tissue. The receptors come from a female donor with breast cancer. Some clones in this sample may be carry-over from other donors' samples. CDR3s include the opening cysteine and the closing phenylalanine or tryptophan. The order of the fields is J gene, clone size, CDR3 length, D gene, V gene, CDR3 DNA, CDR3 protein. A D gene is named only where the DNA matches it firmly. Some rows have no size entry. The others give once, few or many, or a class for an expanded clone.

J: TRBJ1-1
size: -
length: 13
D: -
V: TRBV24-1
DNA: TGTGCCACCAGATTTAACGGCGGGACTGAAGCTTTCTTT
CDR3: CATRFNGGTEAFF

J: TRBJ2-7
size: -
length: 15
D: TRBD2
V: TRBV7-3
DNA: TGTGCCAGGCACGCGGCGGGGGGCCACTCCTACGAGCAGTACTTC
CDR3: CARHAAGGHSYEQYF

J: TRBJ2-1
size: many
length: 17
D: -
V: TRBV9
DNA: TGTGCCAGCAGCACCCAACCCGGGGCAGGGGGGGAGGATGAGCAGTTCTTC
CDR3: CASSTQPGAGGEDEQFF

J: TRBJ2-1
size: many
length: 15
D: TRBD2
V: TRBV19
DNA: TGTGCCAGTAGTGGCTCCGGGGGGGCCTGGAATGAGCAGTTCTTC
CDR3: CASSGSGGAWNEQFF

J: TRBJ2-3
size: -
length: 16
D: TRBD1
V: TRBV12-3/TRBV12-4
DNA: TGTGCCAGCAGTTTAGAGGACAGGGGGGGCACAGATACGCAGTATTTT
CDR3: CASSLEDRGGTDTQYF

J: TRBJ2-1
size: many
length: 16
D: TRBD1
V: TRBV24-1
DNA: TGTGCCACCAGTGACGCAGGGGGTCCCTCCTACAATGAGCAGTTCTTC
CDR3: CATSDAGGPSYNEQFF

J: TRBJ1-3
size: -
length: 14
D: -
V: TRBV5-5
DNA: TGTGCCAGCAGCTTGGGACCCTCTGGAAACACCATATATTTT
CDR3: CASSLGPSGNTIYF

J: TRBJ1-3
size: many
length: 14
D: TRBD1
V: TRBV7-6
DNA: TGTGCCAGCAGCAGGACAGGGCCTGGAAACACCATATATTTT
CDR3: CASSRTGPGNTIYF

J: TRBJ1-2
size: -
length: 13
D: TRBD1
V: TRBV20-1
DNA: TGCAGTGCTAGTACCGAGGGGGCATCGGGCTACACCTTC
CDR3: CSASTEGASGYTF

J: TRBJ2-2
size: few
length: 17
D: TRBD1
V: TRBV18
DNA: TGTGCCAGCTCACCTCCGGGACAGCGTCAAAACACCGGGGAGCTGTTTTTT
CDR3: CASSPPGQRQNTGELFF

J: TRBJ2-3
size: many
length: 15
D: TRBD2
V: TRBV7-3
DNA: TGTGCCAGCAGCTTACTAGCGGGGAGCACAGATACGCAGTATTTT
CDR3: CASSLLAGSTDTQYF

J: TRBJ1-1
size: few
length: 12
D: TRBD1
V: TRBV12-3/TRBV12-4
DNA: TGTGCCAGCAGCTGGGGACAGACAGAAGCTTTCTTT
CDR3: CASSWGQTEAFF

J: TRBJ2-3
size: once
length: 13
D: -
V: TRBV20-1
DNA: TGCAGCGCTCCCCGGCTAGCGTTCGATACGCAGTATTTT
CDR3: CSAPRLAFDTQYF

J: TRBJ2-5
size: many
length: 16
D: TRBD2
V: TRBV9
DNA: TGTGCCAGCAGCGTAGGAGGCGGGAGAAACCAAGAGACCCAGTACTTC
CDR3: CASSVGGGRNQETQYF

J: TRBJ2-7
size: many
length: 16
D: -
V: TRBV6-6
DNA: TGTGCCAGCACCGAAGGGGGAGGGACTGGATCCTACGAGCAGTACTTC
CDR3: CASTEGGGTGSYEQYF

J: TRBJ1-4
size: many
length: 15
D: -
V: TRBV19
DNA: TGTGCCAGTAGTCTCGGGCTAGGGGTTAGTGAAAAACTGTTTTTT
CDR3: CASSLGLGVSEKLFF

J: TRBJ1-6
size: many
length: 16
D: -
V: TRBV6-1
DNA: TGTGCCAGCAGTGAAGGGAAACCGGGGATGAATTCACCCCTCCACTTT
CDR3: CASSEGKPGMNSPLHF

J: TRBJ1-4
size: -
length: 13
D: -
V: TRBV5-1
DNA: TGCGCCAGCAGCATGTTGGGAGGTGAAAAACTGTTTTTT
CDR3: CASSMLGGEKLFF

J: TRBJ1-2
size: -
length: 16
D: -
V: TRBV3-2
DNA: TGTGCCAGCAGCCAACGAACCCCCGGGACAGGGTACGGCTACACCTTC
CDR3: CASSQRTPGTGYGYTF

J: TRBJ1-1
size: -
length: 13
D: -
V: TRBV7-9
DNA: TGTGCCAGCAGCTTATGGGGATGGACTGAAGCTTTCTTT
CDR3: CASSLWGWTEAFF

J: TRBJ1-4
size: once
length: 8
D: -
V: TRBV4-1
DNA: TGCGCCAGCAGCCAAGGGGTTTTT
CDR3: CASSQGVF

J: TRBJ1-6
size: medium-sized
length: 15
D: TRBD1
V: TRBV13
DNA: TGTGCCAGCAGCCTCGGGACAGGGACCAATTCACCCCTCCACTTT
CDR3: CASSLGTGTNSPLHF

J: TRBJ2-1
size: -
length: 15
D: -
V: TRBV9
DNA: TGTGCCAGCAGCGTAGAGGGGCAGGGGTGGAATGAGCCGTTCTTC
CDR3: CASSVEGQGWNEPFF

J: TRBJ1-5
size: -
length: 14
D: -
V: TRBV30
DNA: TGTGCCTGGAGTGTTTTAAATAGCAATCAGCCCCAGCATTTT
CDR3: CAWSVLNSNQPQHF

J: TRBJ1-2
size: many
length: 15
D: -
V: TRBV9
DNA: TGTGCCAGCAGCTCTCCCCTCGGACAAGGCTATGGCTACACCTTC
CDR3: CASSSPLGQGYGYTF

J: TRBJ1-1
size: few
length: 14
D: -
V: TRBV7-9
DNA: TGTGCCAGCAGCTTGTCGGGGCAGGGCACTGAAGCTTTCTTT
CDR3: CASSLSGQGTEAFF

J: TRBJ2-7
size: many
length: 14
D: -
V: TRBV29-1
DNA: TGCAGCGTTGAAGGGTCAGGGAACTCCTACGAGCAGTACTTC
CDR3: CSVEGSGNSYEQYF

J: TRBJ1-6
size: many
length: 14
D: TRBD1
V: TRBV5-1
DNA: TGCGCCAGCAGCTCCCGGGACAGAAGTTCACCCCTCCACTTT
CDR3: CASSSRDRSSPLHF

J: TRBJ2-7
size: many
length: 14
D: TRBD2
V: TRBV29-1
DNA: TGCAGCGTTGAAGTGCGGGGGGGGGAGTACGAGCAGTACTTC
CDR3: CSVEVRGGEYEQYF

J: TRBJ2-3
size: many
length: 14
D: -
V: TRBV5-8
DNA: TGTGCCAGCAGCTTGGCACCCCCGGGGGATACGCAGTATTTT
CDR3: CASSLAPPGDTQYF

J: TRBJ1-1
size: -
length: 11
D: -
V: TRBV7-9
DNA: TGTGCCAGCAGCTTAGTACCGGGAGCTTTCTTT
CDR3: CASSLVPGAFF

J: TRBJ2-1
size: many
length: 16
D: -
V: TRBV29-1
DNA: TGCAGCGTTGAAGACGCCACCGACGCTCATAGTAATGAGCAGTTCTTC
CDR3: CSVEDATDAHSNEQFF

J: TRBJ2-7
size: many
length: 14
D: -
V: TRBV5-1
DNA: TGCGCCAGCAGCTTCCAGGGGTATGGGTACGAGCAGTACTTC
CDR3: CASSFQGYGYEQYF

J: TRBJ1-1
size: -
length: 14
D: TRBD1
V: TRBV5-6
DNA: TGTGCCAGCAGCTGGGACAGGGTGAACACTGAAGCTTTCTTT
CDR3: CASSWDRVNTEAFF

J: TRBJ2-5
size: once
length: 17
D: TRBD2
V: TRBV7-2
DNA: TGTGCCAGCAGCTTAAGTGCTAGCGGGAGGGCCGGGGAGACCCAGTACTTC
CDR3: CASSLSASGRAGETQYF

J: TRBJ1-2
size: many
length: 14
D: -
V: TRBV2
DNA: TGTGCCAGCAGCGCCTCTGGCGGGGCCCGGGGCTACACCTTC
CDR3: CASSASGGARGYTF